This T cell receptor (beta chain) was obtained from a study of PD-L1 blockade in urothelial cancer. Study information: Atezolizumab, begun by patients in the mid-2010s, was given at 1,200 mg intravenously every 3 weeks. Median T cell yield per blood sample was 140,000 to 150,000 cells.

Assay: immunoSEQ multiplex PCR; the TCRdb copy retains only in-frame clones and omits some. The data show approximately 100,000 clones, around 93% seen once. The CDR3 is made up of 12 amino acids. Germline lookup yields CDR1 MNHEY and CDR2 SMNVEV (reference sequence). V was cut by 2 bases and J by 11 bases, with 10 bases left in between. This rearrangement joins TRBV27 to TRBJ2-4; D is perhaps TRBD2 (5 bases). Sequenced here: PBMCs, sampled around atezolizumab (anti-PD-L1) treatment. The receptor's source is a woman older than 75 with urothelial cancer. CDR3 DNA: TGTGCCAGCAGTTTAGCCGGAGGTCTTCAGTACTTC. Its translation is CASSLAGGLQYF.